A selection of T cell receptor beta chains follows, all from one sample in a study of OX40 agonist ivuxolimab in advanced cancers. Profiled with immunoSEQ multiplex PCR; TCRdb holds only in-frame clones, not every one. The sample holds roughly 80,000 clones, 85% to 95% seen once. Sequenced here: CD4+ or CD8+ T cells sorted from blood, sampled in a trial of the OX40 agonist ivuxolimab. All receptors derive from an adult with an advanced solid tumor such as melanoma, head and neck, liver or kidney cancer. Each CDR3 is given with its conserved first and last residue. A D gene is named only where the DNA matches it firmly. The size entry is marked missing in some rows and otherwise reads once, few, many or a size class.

CDR3 DNA: TGTGCCAGCCGGGACTCCAACACTGAAGCTTTCTTT
CDR3 protein: CASRDSNTEAFF
V gene: TRBV16
D gene: .
J gene: TRBJ1-1
clone size: .

CDR3 DNA: TGTGCCAGCAGCCAAGAGCTATTGGGACAAGCCTATGGCTACACCTTC
CDR3 protein: CASSQELLGQAYGYTF
V gene: TRBV4-2
D gene: .
J gene: TRBJ1-2
clone size: .

CDR3 DNA: TGTGCCAGCTCCACCAGCTCTGGAAGCACCATATATTTT
CDR3 protein: CASSTSSGSTIYF
V gene: TRBV18
D gene: .
J gene: TRBJ1-3
clone size: .

CDR3 DNA: TGTGCCAGCAGCTTAGGGGTAGCGGCAGAGACCCAGTACTTC
CDR3 protein: CASSLGVAAETQYF
V gene: TRBV7-9
D gene: .
J gene: TRBJ2-5
clone size: .

CDR3 DNA: TGTGCTAGTGGTTTGAAGACCCTTGACAGCTCCTACAATGAGCAGTTCTTC
CDR3 protein: CASGLKTLDSSYNEQFF
V gene: TRBV12-5
D gene: .
J gene: TRBJ2-1
clone size: .

CDR3 DNA: TGTGCCAGCAGCCCCAAGCTAGCGGGAGGGTACAATGAGCAGTTCTTC
CDR3 protein: CASSPKLAGGYNEQFF
V gene: TRBV11-2
D gene: TRBD2
J gene: TRBJ2-1
clone size: once

CDR3 DNA: TGTGCCAGCAGTCGACAGGGAGGGGCACCCCTCCACTTT
CDR3 protein: CASSRQGGAPLHF
V gene: TRBV7-3
D gene: TRBD1
J gene: TRBJ1-6
clone size: few

CDR3 DNA: TGTGCCAGCACCGCCGCGGGGGGGAATGAAAAACTGTTTTTT
CDR3 protein: CASTAAGGNEKLFF
V gene: TRBV7-9
D gene: .
J gene: TRBJ1-4
clone size: .

CDR3 DNA: TGCGCCAGCAGCCAAGGTCAGGTGGATGAAAAACTGTTTTTT
CDR3 protein: CASSQGQVDEKLFF
V gene: TRBV4-3
D gene: .
J gene: TRBJ1-4
clone size: .

CDR3 DNA: TGTGCCAGCTCACCCCGACAGGGTGGGACTGAAGCTTTCTTT
CDR3 protein: CASSPRQGGTEAFF
V gene: TRBV18
D gene: TRBD1
J gene: TRBJ1-1
clone size: .

CDR3 DNA: TGCGCCAGCGGCTGGGGACAGCCCTCGTACAATGAGCAGTTCTTC
CDR3 protein: CASGWGQPSYNEQFF
V gene: TRBV5-1
D gene: TRBD1
J gene: TRBJ2-1
clone size: .

CDR3 DNA: TGTGCCAGCAACATTGGTGGGCAATATGAGCAGTTCTTC
CDR3 protein: CASNIGGQYEQFF
V gene: TRBV6-1
D gene: .
J gene: TRBJ2-1
clone size: few

CDR3 DNA: TGTGCCAGCAGTTTATCCCCTAGCGGGTTGGGGAATGAGCAGTTCTTC
CDR3 protein: CASSLSPSGLGNEQFF
V gene: TRBV28
D gene: TRBD2
J gene: TRBJ2-1
clone size: .

CDR3 DNA: TGTGCCAGCAGGGCGGGATGGGGCTATAATCAGCCCCAGCATTTT
CDR3 protein: CASRAGWGYNQPQHF
V gene: TRBV6-1
D gene: .
J gene: TRBJ1-5
clone size: .

CDR3 DNA: TGTGCCAGCAGCCTAACCCAGGTTATCGGATCTGGAAACACCATATATTTT
CDR3 protein: CASSLTQVIGSGNTIYF
V gene: TRBV7-2
D gene: .
J gene: TRBJ1-3
clone size: .

CDR3 DNA: TGTGCCAGCAGCGACCGGGACAGGTTGAGGGAGACCCAGTACTTC
CDR3 protein: CASSDRDRLRETQYF
V gene: TRBV7-2
D gene: TRBD1
J gene: TRBJ2-5
clone size: .

CDR3 DNA: TGCGCCAGCAGCCAAGAACAAGGGCAGGGCAGGGGAGAGCGAAACACCATATATTTT
CDR3 protein: CASSQEQGQGRGERNTIYF
V gene: TRBV4-3
D gene: .
J gene: TRBJ1-3
clone size: .

CDR3 DNA: TGTGCCAGCAGGGGACAGGCCATGAACACTGAAGCTTTCTTT
CDR3 protein: CASRGQAMNTEAFF
V gene: TRBV2
D gene: TRBD1
J gene: TRBJ1-1
clone size: .

CDR3 DNA: TGCAGCGCATCCGGGACGCCTGCAACTAATGAAAAACTGTTTTTT
CDR3 protein: CSASGTPATNEKLFF
V gene: TRBV29-1
D gene: .
J gene: TRBJ1-4
clone size: .

CDR3 DNA: TGTGCCAGCAGTTCGGGGTGGAGCTCCTACAATGAGCAGTTCTTC
CDR3 protein: CASSSGWSSYNEQFF
V gene: TRBV5-5
D gene: .
J gene: TRBJ2-1
clone size: .

CDR3 DNA: TGTGCCAGCAGCACTGTTATCTGGGACTACCTCTACGAGCAGTACTTC
CDR3 protein: CASSTVIWDYLYEQYF
V gene: TRBV21-1
D gene: .
J gene: TRBJ2-7
clone size: once

CDR3 DNA: TGTGCCAGCAGCTTAAGTGGGGTAGGGACCGGGGAGCTGTTTTTT
CDR3 protein: CASSLSGVGTGELFF
V gene: TRBV7-3
D gene: .
J gene: TRBJ2-2
clone size: .

CDR3 DNA: TGTGCCAGCAAGGGACTATCAGCCTCCTACAATGAGCAGTTCTTC
CDR3 protein: CASKGLSASYNEQFF
V gene: TRBV18
D gene: TRBD2
J gene: TRBJ2-1
clone size: .

CDR3 DNA: TGTGCCAGCAGTTACAGGGGGTGGGCTAATGAAAAACTGTTTTTT
CDR3 protein: CASSYRGWANEKLFF
V gene: TRBV5-8
D gene: TRBD1
J gene: TRBJ1-4
clone size: .

CDR3 DNA: TGCGCCAGCAGTACCGAGCTGTTCCGTGAAGCTTTCTTT
CDR3 protein: CASSTELFREAFF
V gene: TRBV5-1
D gene: .
J gene: TRBJ1-1
clone size: .

CDR3 DNA: TGTGCCTGGAGCAGGACGGATAACTATGGCTACACCTTC
CDR3 protein: CAWSRTDNYGYTF
V gene: TRBV30
D gene: .
J gene: TRBJ1-2
clone size: once

CDR3 DNA: TGTGCCAGCAGTTTAGTAACGTTGAGGGAGGGTTATCTCTCTGGGGCCAACGTCCTGACTTTC
CDR3 protein: CASSLVTLREGYLSGANVLTF
V gene: TRBV28
D gene: TRBD2
J gene: TRBJ2-6
clone size: .

CDR3 DNA: TGTGCCACCAGCGACAAGGGACAAGATAACACTGAAGCTTTCTTT
CDR3 protein: CATSDKGQDNTEAFF
V gene: TRBV15
D gene: .
J gene: TRBJ1-1
clone size: once

CDR3 DNA: TGTGCCAGCAGCTTGGTGACTAACTACGAGCAGTACTTC
CDR3 protein: CASSLVTNYEQYF
V gene: TRBV5-5
D gene: .
J gene: TRBJ2-7
clone size: .

CDR3 DNA: TGTGCCTGGAGGCGGGGCTACAATGAGCAGTTCTTC
CDR3 protein: CAWRRGYNEQFF
V gene: TRBV30
D gene: .
J gene: TRBJ2-1
clone size: .

CDR3 DNA: TGTGCCAGCAGTTTCCGCGGGAGGGGCTACAATGAGCAGTTCTTC
CDR3 protein: CASSFRGRGYNEQFF
V gene: TRBV27
D gene: TRBD2
J gene: TRBJ2-1
clone size: .

CDR3 DNA: TGTGCCAGCAGCTTAGCTGGGTCAACAGGCTTCTCCTATAATTCACCCCTCCACTTT
CDR3 protein: CASSLAGSTGFSYNSPLHF
V gene: TRBV5-6
D gene: .
J gene: TRBJ1-6
clone size: .

CDR3 DNA: TGTGCCAGCAGCGTAGCAGCTCTGGGGGCCAACGTCCTGACTTTC
CDR3 protein: CASSVAALGANVLTF
V gene: TRBV9
D gene: .
J gene: TRBJ2-6
clone size: .

CDR3 DNA: TGTGCCAGCAGTAGGACAGGGGGTGATTCACCCCTCCACTTT
CDR3 protein: CASSRTGGDSPLHF
V gene: TRBV6-5
D gene: TRBD1
J gene: TRBJ1-6
clone size: few

CDR3 DNA: TGTGCCAGCAGGACAGGAGTAGCTTTCTTT
CDR3 protein: CASRTGVAFF
V gene: TRBV2
D gene: .
J gene: TRBJ1-1
clone size: .

CDR3 DNA: TGTGCCAGCAGCTTTCCTCGGACAGGGGCCCGCTCTGGGGCCAACGTCCTGACTTTC
CDR3 protein: CASSFPRTGARSGANVLTF
V gene: TRBV5-4
D gene: TRBD1
J gene: TRBJ2-6
clone size: .

CDR3 DNA: TGTGCCAGCAGTGGCGGCGGGAGGATGCTTATTACAGATACGCAGTATTTT
CDR3 protein: CASSGGGRMLITDTQYF
V gene: TRBV5-4
D gene: TRBD2
J gene: TRBJ2-3
clone size: .

CDR3 DNA: TGTGCCAGCAGCTTGGTCGTTGAGGGGCTAGAGACCCAGTACTTC
CDR3 protein: CASSLVVEGLETQYF
V gene: TRBV5-6
D gene: .
J gene: TRBJ2-5
clone size: few

CDR3 DNA: TGTGCCAGCAGCCTCTCCGGGACTAGCTACGAGCAGTACTTC
CDR3 protein: CASSLSGTSYEQYF
V gene: TRBV14
D gene: TRBD2
J gene: TRBJ2-7
clone size: .

CDR3 DNA: TGTGCCAGCAGTGGGCAGCGGCAAGAGACCCAGTACTTC
CDR3 protein: CASSGQRQETQYF
V gene: TRBV6-1
D gene: .
J gene: TRBJ2-5
clone size: .

CDR3 DNA: TGTGCCAGCAGGCAAAACCCATTAGCGTACACAGATACGCAGTATTTT
CDR3 protein: CASRQNPLAYTDTQYF
V gene: TRBV27
D gene: .
J gene: TRBJ2-3
clone size: .

CDR3 DNA: TGTGCCAGCAGCTTCCAGGGCCCCAACATTCAGTACTTC
CDR3 protein: CASSFQGPNIQYF
V gene: TRBV7-2
D gene: .
J gene: TRBJ2-4
clone size: .

CDR3 DNA: TGCGCCAGCAGGACGGACAGTAATAATGAAAAACTGTTTTTT
CDR3 protein: CASRTDSNNEKLFF
V gene: TRBV5-1
D gene: .
J gene: TRBJ1-4
clone size: .

CDR3 DNA: TGTGCCAGCAGCTTAAGCTTCGGCAGGGGGGGATGGAACACTGAAGCTTTCTTT
CDR3 protein: CASSLSFGRGGWNTEAFF
V gene: TRBV7-2
D gene: TRBD1
J gene: TRBJ1-1
clone size: .

CDR3 DNA: TGTGCCAGCTCACCATCCGGGAGAAACACCATATATTTT
CDR3 protein: CASSPSGRNTIYF
V gene: TRBV18
D gene: .
J gene: TRBJ1-3
clone size: .

CDR3 DNA: TGCGCCAGCAGCTTGGTCGGGGAGAACATTCAGTACTTC
CDR3 protein: CASSLVGENIQYF
V gene: TRBV5-1
D gene: .
J gene: TRBJ2-4
clone size: .

CDR3 DNA: TGTGCCAGCAGTTACTCGAGGGGGAGTCAGCCCCAGCATTTT
CDR3 protein: CASSYSRGSQPQHF
V gene: TRBV6-5
D gene: .
J gene: TRBJ1-5
clone size: once

CDR3 DNA: TGTGCCAGCAGTCTTGACAGGGGGCTCTACAATGAGCAGTTCTTC
CDR3 protein: CASSLDRGLYNEQFF
V gene: TRBV6-1
D gene: TRBD1
J gene: TRBJ2-1
clone size: .

CDR3 DNA: TGTGCCAGCAGCTTAAGGGGGGAGGAGGAGACCCAGTACTTC
CDR3 protein: CASSLRGEEETQYF
V gene: TRBV11-3
D gene: .
J gene: TRBJ2-5
clone size: .

CDR3 DNA: TGTGCCAGCTCACCACAGCCAGCGGGAAAAAATGAGCAGTTCTTC
CDR3 protein: CASSPQPAGKNEQFF
V gene: TRBV18
D gene: TRBD2
J gene: TRBJ2-1
clone size: .

CDR3 DNA: TGCGCCAGCAGCCAAGTTTACCGGACAGGGTCGGCCTACGAGCAGTACTTC
CDR3 protein: CASSQVYRTGSAYEQYF
V gene: TRBV4-1
D gene: TRBD1
J gene: TRBJ2-7
clone size: .

CDR3 DNA: TGCAGCGTTGAACTAGCGGGAGGAGGTGAGACCCAGTACTTC
CDR3 protein: CSVELAGGGETQYF
V gene: TRBV29-1
D gene: TRBD2
J gene: TRBJ2-5
clone size: .

CDR3 DNA: TGTGCCAGCAGCTTCTCGGGACTAGCGGCCTACGAGCAGTACTTC
CDR3 protein: CASSFSGLAAYEQYF
V gene: TRBV7-2
D gene: TRBD2
J gene: TRBJ2-7
clone size: .

CDR3 DNA: TGTGCCAGCAGCGCCCCAGGGAGTAGCACCGGGGAGCTGTTTTTT
CDR3 protein: CASSAPGSSTGELFF
V gene: TRBV9
D gene: .
J gene: TRBJ2-2
clone size: .

CDR3 DNA: TGTGCCAGCAGCTTGGGGGCGCGGGCCACTGAAGCTTTCTTT
CDR3 protein: CASSLGARATEAFF
V gene: TRBV7-9
D gene: .
J gene: TRBJ1-1
clone size: few

CDR3 DNA: TGTGCCAGCAGTCGGACCCTAAGCTCCTACGAGCAGTACTTC
CDR3 protein: CASSRTLSSYEQYF
V gene: TRBV6-5
D gene: .
J gene: TRBJ2-7
clone size: .

CDR3 DNA: TGCGCCAGCAGCCGGACTAGCGGGAGGGCCGTCGGCCCAGAGACCCAGTACTTC
CDR3 protein: CASSRTSGRAVGPETQYF
V gene: TRBV4-1
D gene: TRBD2
J gene: TRBJ2-5
clone size: .

CDR3 DNA: TGTGCCAGCAGTTCGGCGGAGGCCGGCACAGATACGCAGTATTTT
CDR3 protein: CASSSAEAGTDTQYF
V gene: TRBV27
D gene: .
J gene: TRBJ2-3
clone size: .

CDR3 DNA: TGTGCCAGCACGCGAGGCGATGAGCAGTTCTTC
CDR3 protein: CASTRGDEQFF
V gene: TRBV2
D gene: .
J gene: TRBJ2-1
clone size: .